The 8 T cell receptor beta chains reported below all come from one sample, sequenced in a study of cytomegalovirus exposure and HLA in healthy donors. Clones were sequenced by immunoSEQ multiplex PCR, and TCRdb holds only the in-frame ones, with some missing. The table shows about 170,000 clones, with roughly nine tenths occurring only once. What was sequenced was PBMCs. These receptors came from a woman between 25 and 40 years old in good health and CMV-seronegative.

For the CDR3, the DNA is TGTGCCAGCGGGGGGAGCACAGATACGCAGTATTTT. Translation gives CASGGSTDTQYF. This rearrangement joins TRBV6-5 to TRBJ2-3; tentatively, D is TRBD2 (6 bases). Germline CDR1 reads MNHEY; CDR2 reads SVGAGI. The CDR3 is 12 residues long. With 8 bases removed from V and 0 bases from J, the gap between germline ends came to 6 bases.

This chain uses TRBV30 with TRBJ1-4, with D possibly matching TRBD1 (6 bases). The CDR3 length is 16 residues. Trimming left V 4 bases short and J 3 bases short, with 18 bases between. Germline CDR1 and CDR2: GTSNPN and SVGIG (reference sequence). In DNA, the CDR3 is TGTGCCTGGACCCCCAGGGGAGGCGGTGCTAATGAAAAACTGTTTTTT. Translated: CAWTPRGGGANEKLFF.

V and J are TRBV23-1 and TRBJ1-3; no reliable D call. TRBV23-1 is an ORF, and what it does is uncertain. Trimming took off 7 bases at V and 6 bases at J, with 22 bases between the two ends. CDR3 length: 16 residues. In DNA form, the CDR3 reads TGCGCCAGCACCCAATGGGAGAGACGGCTGATAAACACCATATATTTT. Its protein is CASTQWERRLINTIYF.

V gene TRBV11-2 combines with J gene TRBJ1-2; D is undetermined. The V gene's germline CDR1 is SGHAT and CDR2 FQNNGV. Between the trimmed V and J ends, which lost 1 base and 7 bases, there was a span of 10 bases. The CDR3 has 13 residues. As DNA, the CDR3 is TGTGCCAGCAGCTTAGGAGCAGGCGGTGGCTACACCTTC. This gives the protein CASSLGAGGGYTF.

The chain uses TRBV9 and TRBJ2-5, with D perhaps given as TRBD1 or TRBD2 (5 bases each). The CDR3 is 15 amino acids. Germline CDR1 and CDR2: SGDLS and YYNGEE. The ends were cut back, 0 bases at V and 5 bases at J, with 14 bases in the middle. This CDR3 is CASSVGRDLWETQYF. The CDR3 DNA reads as TGTGCCAGCAGCGTAGGCAGGGACCTTTGGGAGACCCAGTACTTC.

A word on this clone: Other nucleotide sequences from this sample produce the same CDR3. The chain carries TRBV12-5 and TRBJ1-5; no clear D. With 5 bases removed from V and 3 bases from J, the gap between germline ends came to 2 bases. CDR1 and CDR2 (germline): LGHNT, FRNRAP. This CDR3 has 11 amino acids. As DNA, the CDR3 is TGTGCTAGTGGTCTCAATCAGCCCCAGCATTTT. Translation gives CASGLNQPQHF.

The V gene is TRBV7-8, the J gene TRBJ2-7; no firm D call. The germline CDR1 and CDR2 sequences are SGHVS and FQNEAQ. The V gene lost 1 base and the J gene lost 0 bases, with 4 bases spanning the gap. The CDR3 is 13 amino acids. CDR3 loop: CASSLGLSYEQYF. The CDR3 DNA reads TGTGCCAGCAGCTTAGGACTCTCCTACGAGCAGTACTTC.

By its share, this clone is medium-sized. The rearrangement uses TRBV7-9 and TRBJ1-4, with a weak D call TRBD1 (6 bases). Germline V lookup: CDR1 SEHNR, CDR2 FQNEAQ (reference sequence). Between the trimmed V and J ends, which lost 0 bases and 6 bases, there was a span of 8 bases. The CDR3 runs 14 residues. Here the CDR3 reads CASSLAGGDEKLFF. CDR3 nucleotides: TGTGCCAGCAGCTTAGCAGGGGGAGATGAAAAACTGTTTTTT. Full variable domain (rest looked up from reference TRBV7-9 and TRBJ1-4): DTGVSQNPRHKITKRGQNVTFRCDPISEHNRLYWYRQTLGQGPEFLTYFQNEAQLEKSRLLSDRFSAERPKGSFSTLEIQRTEQGDSAMYLCASSLAGGDEKLFFGSGTQLSVL.